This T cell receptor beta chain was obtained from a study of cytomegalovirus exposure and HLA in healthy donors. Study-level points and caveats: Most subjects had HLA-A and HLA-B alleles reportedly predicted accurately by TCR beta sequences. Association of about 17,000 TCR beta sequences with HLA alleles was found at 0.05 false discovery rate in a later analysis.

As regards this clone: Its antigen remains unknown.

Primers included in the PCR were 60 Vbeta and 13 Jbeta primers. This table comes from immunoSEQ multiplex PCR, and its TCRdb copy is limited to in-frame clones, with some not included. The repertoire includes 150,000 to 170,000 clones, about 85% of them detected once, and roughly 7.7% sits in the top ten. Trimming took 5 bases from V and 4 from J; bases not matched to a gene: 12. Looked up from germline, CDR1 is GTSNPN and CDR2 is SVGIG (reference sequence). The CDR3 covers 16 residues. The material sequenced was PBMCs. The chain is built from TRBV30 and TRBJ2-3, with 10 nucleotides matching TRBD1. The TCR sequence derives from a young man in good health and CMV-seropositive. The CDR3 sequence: CAWVLFRDRGSDTQYF. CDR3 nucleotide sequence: TGTGCCTGGGTCCTGTTCCGGGACAGGGGATCAGATACGCAGTATTTT.